The entry below describes one T cell receptor beta chain. The data are from a study of blood T cell repertoires in COVID-19. On the study more broadly: Some COVID-19 samples were acute and others convalescent; all came from the United States, Italy and Spain.

V lost 3 bases and J 2 bases, leaving 12 bases between the germline ends. CDR1 is SGHDT and CDR2 is YYEEEE in the germline V gene. CDR3 length: 14 amino acids. Produced via immunoSEQ multiplex PCR; TCRdb's table is partial and in-frame only. The data hold under 170,000 clones, with about four fifths observed a single time. The source is a man aged 70 or older with acute or convalescent COVID-19. V and J are TRBV5-6 and TRBJ2-7, with D perhaps matching TRBD1 (5 bases). Sequencing was carried out using peripheral blood. DNA of the CDR3: TGTGCCAGCAGCTCTTACAGGATCCCCTACGAGCAGTACTTC. This translates into CASSSYRIPYEQYF.